Listed here are 11 T cell receptor beta chains from one sample, sequenced in a study of tumor-infiltrating lymphocytes in primary liver carcinoma. Between about 18 and 33 mg of unsorted bulk tissue served as the source from which RNA and DNA were co-extracted. Using a constant-region primer together with ProtoScript II reverse transcriptase, TCR beta cDNA was made from about 500 ng of total RNA. Each TCR beta library was derived from three nested multiplex PCR rounds that employed slightly modified ARM-PCR. Two initial PCR rounds of around 10 cycles each paired TRBV1-TRBV30 forward primers with a C-beta reverse primer. TCRdb reanalysed the multiplex PCR reads using MiXCR and keeps one entry per CDR3 protein. The sample consists of roughly 57,000 distinct CDR3 sequences, over 65% of them appearing once. Sequencing used liver tumor tissue from sampling region 2. Sample subset: tumor region T2, inferior pole. Source of these receptors: a man between 40 and 49 years old with primary liver carcinoma and hepatitis B virus infection.

Points on this clonotype: A much larger clone sits a single nucleotide away, making a read error possible. The rearrangement links TRBV5-1 to TRBJ2-7; tentatively, D is TRBD1 (7 bases). The CDR3 has 14 amino acids. Germline-derived CDR1 and CDR2 are SGHRS and YFSETQ. V shed 1 base and J shed 5 bases, with 13 bases lying between them. The CDR3 nucleotides are TGCGCCAGCAGCTTGATGCAGGGGGGTCACGAGCAGTACTTC. Translating it yields CASSLMQGGHEQYF.

About this clonotype: At one end, the junction sequence differs from germline, possibly due to a read error. V is TRBV11-2 and J is TRBJ2-3; TRBD2 is a possible D gene (5 bases). Germline lookup yields CDR1 SGHAT and CDR2 FQNNGV. The CDR3 has 15 residues. CDR3 loop: CASSTGSSGTDTQYF. CDR3 DNA sequence: TGCGCCAGCAGCACCGGAAGTAGCGGCACAGATACGCAGTATTTT.

This clonotype was recorded many times. This sequence joins TRBV30 and TRBJ2-4; 7 bases fit TRBD2. Germline CDR1 GTSNPN, CDR2 SVGIG (reference sequence). J gave up 2 bases and V 2 bases, and 6 bases lay outside the gene matches. The CDR3 covers 15 residues. As DNA, the CDR3 is TGTGCCTGGAGTAACCGGGGGGTAACCAAAAACATTCAGTACTTC. Protein sequence: CAWSNRGVTKNIQYF. The whole variable domain, remainder taken from reference TRBV30 and TRBJ2-4, is SQTIHQWPATLVQPVGSPLSLECTVEGTSNPNLYWYRQAAGRGLQLLFYSVGIGQISSEVPQNLSASRPQDRQFILSSKKLLLSDSGFYLCAWSNRGVTKNIQYFGAGTRLSVL.

Comments on this clonotype: The final CDR3 position lacks the conserved phenylalanine or tryptophan, pointing to a likely read error. The chain carries TRBV6-1 and TRBJ2-7, with D tentatively TRBD1 or TRBD2 (7 bases each). Germline lookup yields CDR1 MNHNS and CDR2 SASEGT. V was trimmed by 5 bases and J by 5 bases, leaving 16 bases between them. The CDR3 length is 14 residues. The DNA of the CDR3 is TGTGCCAGCAGTTTACCGCAGGGGGGGAACGAGCAGTACTTA. As protein: CASSLPQGGNEQYL.

As for this clonotype: The junction shows a germline mismatch at one end, possibly a read error. The chain employs TRBV10-3 and TRBJ2-7, with D perhaps being TRBD1 or TRBD2 (5 bases each). The CDR3 consists of 14 residues. The germline gives CDR1 ENHRY, CDR2 SYGVKD. The CDR3: CANSDNGEGMKQYF. CDR3 DNA: TGTGCCAACAGTGATAATGGAGAGGGGATGAAGCAGTACTTC.

V gene TRBV5-6 combines with J gene TRBJ2-3; TRBD2 is a possible D gene (5 bases). V was trimmed by 2 bases and J by 6 bases, leaving 7 bases between them. The V gene's germline CDR1 is SGHDT and CDR2 YYEEEE. There are 12 residues in the CDR3. The CDR3 DNA follows: TGTGCCAGCAGCTTATTAGCGGATACGCAGTATTTT. Residues: CASSLLADTQYF.

Comments on this clonotype: A much larger clone lies a single base off, so this may be a read error. The chain employs TRBV29-1 and TRBJ2-5; the D call may be TRBD1 or TRBD2 (6 bases each). This CDR3 spans 13 amino acids. Germline V CDR1 and CDR2: SQVTM, ANQGSEA. CDR3 sequence: CSVESTGRQTQCF. CDR3 coding DNA: TGCAGCGTTGAATCAACAGGGAGGCAGACCCAGTGCTTC.

As concerns this clonotype: A much larger clone differs from this one at a single base, so this may be a read error. The chain combines TRBV28 with TRBJ1-4; the D gene is possibly TRBD1 (5 bases). Germline CDR1 is MDHEN and CDR2 is SYDVKM. The CDR3 loop spans 15 amino acids. The CDR3 region has the DNA TGTGCCAGCAGTCGCGGGGGAATAACTATTGAAAAACTGTTTTTT. Its translation is CASSRGGITIEKLFF.

On this clonotype itself: It may be a read error: a sequence one base away is much more abundant. The V gene is TRBV10-3, the J gene TRBJ2-3; 8 positions match TRBD2. The CDR3 length is 14 residues. Germline lookup yields CDR1 ENHRY and CDR2 SYGVKD. The CDR3 nucleotides read TGTGTCATCAGTGACGTAGCGGGATCAGATACGCAGTATTTT. Translating it yields CVISDVAGSDTQYF.

In the case of this clonotype: One end of the junction does not line up with germline, which may come from a read error. The CDR3 sequence: CASSSKGAGEQLFF. The CDR3 coding sequence is TGTGCCAGTAGCTCTAAAGGGGCTGGAGAACAACTGTTTTTT. The chain combines TRBV5-4 with TRBJ1-4, with a possible D match to TRBD1 (5 bases). CDR1 is SGHNT and CDR2 is YYREEE in the germline V gene (reference sequence). The CDR3 runs to 14 residues.

Comment on this clonotype: The germline gene is not matched at one end of the junction; a read error may be the cause. The genes are TRBV4-2 and TRBJ2-3; 10 bases agree with TRBD2. Germline V gene data show CDR1 as LGHNA and CDR2 as YNFKEQ. The CDR3 extends over 18 amino acids. The CDR3 bases are TGTGCCAGCAGCCAAGCGACGCTTCTAGCGGGAGCGACAGATACGCAATATTTT. Encoded protein: CASSQATLLAGATDTQYF.